A selection of T cell receptor beta chains follows, all from one sample in a study of blood T cell repertoires in COVID-19. Clones were read by immunoSEQ multiplex PCR, and TCRdb kept only the in-frame ones, dropping some. The sample consists of about 240,000 clones, around 89% of them appearing once. Sequencing was carried out using PBMCs or T cells enriched from blood (not recorded which). The source is a woman aged 25 to 45 who had recovered from COVID-19. Each CDR3 is given with its conserved first and last residue. A D gene is named only where the DNA matches it firmly. Size is stated for part of the rows, as once, few or many counts, or as a class when the clone is expanded.

13,TRBD1,TRBV12-3/TRBV12-4,-,TRBJ1-1,CASSFEMTGKAFF,TGTGCCAGCAGTTTTGAGATGACAGGGAAAGCTTTCTTT
15,TRBD2,TRBV3-1/TRBV3-2,-,TRBJ2-1,CASSLRLAGVNEQFF,TGTGCCAGCAGCCTACGACTAGCGGGAGTCAATGAGCAGTTCTTC
15,TRBD1,TRBV6-5,-,TRBJ2-7,CASRFRDRGSYEQYF,TGTGCCAGCAGATTCCGGGACAGGGGCTCCTACGAGCAGTACTTC
13,-,TRBV19,-,TRBJ2-3,CASSLRQTDTQYF,TGTGCCAGTAGTCTCCGACAGACCGATACGCAGTATTTT
15,TRBD1,TRBV4-3,-,TRBJ2-5,CASSQGAGGGETQYF,TGCGCCAGCAGCCAAGGGGCAGGGGGCGGCGAGACCCAGTACTTC
16,-,TRBV7-9,-,TRBJ2-7,CASSSTPGASRYEQYF,TGTGCCAGCAGCTCGACTCCAGGGGCATCTCGCTACGAGCAGTACTTC
15,-,TRBV9,-,TRBJ1-1,CASSANRAPGTEAFF,TGTGCCAGCAGCGCCAACAGGGCCCCGGGGACTGAAGCTTTCTTT
15,TRBD1,TRBV7-9,-,TRBJ2-7,CASSPGTGGYYEQYF,TGTGCCAGCAGCCCCGGGACAGGGGGCTACTACGAGCAGTACTTC
15,-,TRBV5-1,-,TRBJ2-3,CASSLQGMSADTQYF,TGCGCCAGCAGCTTGCAGGGGATGAGCGCAGATACGCAGTATTTT
15,-,TRBV9,few,TRBJ2-1,CASSSAGYTYNEQFF,TGTGCCAGCAGCTCGGCAGGGTATACGTACAATGAGCAGTTCTTC
16,-,TRBV28,-,TRBJ2-3,CASSSAPTGPTDTQYF,TGTGCCAGCAGTTCAGCCCCGACAGGCCCCACAGATACGCAGTATTTT
13,-,TRBV4-3,-,TRBJ1-5,CASSQDISQPQHF,TGCGCCAGCAGCCAAGATATATCTCAGCCCCAGCATTTT
13,TRBD1,TRBV6-2/TRBV6-3,-,TRBJ1-2,CASSLQGARGYTF,TGTGCCAGCAGTCTGCAGGGGGCGAGAGGCTACACCTTC
14,-,TRBV6-5,-,TRBJ2-7,CASSNSRGPYEQYF,TGTGCCAGCAGTAATTCCAGGGGACCCTACGAGCAGTACTTC
14,-,TRBV7-2,-,TRBJ2-7,CASSLGGGFDEQYF,TGTGCCAGCAGCCTAGGGGGGGGTTTCGACGAGCAGTACTTC
15,-,TRBV5-6,-,TRBJ1-5,CASSLAEGRGQPQHF,TGTGCCAGCAGCTTGGCGGAGGGCCGGGGTCAGCCCCAGCATTTT
19,TRBD1,TRBV6-2/TRBV6-3,-,TRBJ2-3,CASSYSQTGTGAGTDTQYF,TGTGCCAGCAGTTACTCCCAAACCGGGACAGGGGCGGGCACAGATACGCAGTATTTT
14,-,TRBV5-4,-,TRBJ1-1,CASSLGSGDTEAFF,TGTGCCAGCAGCTTGGGCTCAGGGGACACTGAAGCTTTCTTT
15,TRBD2,TRBV7-2,once,TRBJ2-5,CASSLYGLAEETQYF,TGTGCCAGCAGCTTATACGGACTAGCTGAAGAGACCCAGTACTTC
15,-,TRBV15,-,TRBJ1-2,CATSRATGGNYGYTF,TGTGCCACCAGCAGGGCGACAGGAGGTAACTATGGCTACACCTTC
13,-,TRBV7-2,once,TRBJ1-4,CASGSQDSPKLFF,TGTGCCAGCGGAAGCCAGGACTCCCCGAAACTGTTTTTT
15,TRBD2,TRBV5-4,-,TRBJ2-7,CASSLGLAGVYEQYF,TGTGCCAGCAGCTTGGGACTAGCGGGAGTGTACGAGCAGTACTTC
15,-,TRBV6-2/TRBV6-3,once,TRBJ2-1,CASSPIARGGNEQFF,TGTGCCAGCAGTCCGATAGCGAGGGGGGGCAATGAGCAGTTCTTC
15,TRBD1,TRBV27,-,TRBJ1-3,CASKADRVDGNTIYF,TGTGCCAGCAAGGCAGACAGGGTAGATGGAAACACCATATATTTT
14,-,TRBV19,-,TRBJ2-1,CASSIQGSYNEQFF,TGTGCCAGTAGTATCCAGGGGTCCTACAATGAGCAGTTCTTC
18,-,TRBV21-1,-,TRBJ1-2,CASSLLNRPWTGRYGYTF,TGTGCCAGCAGCCTACTAAATCGCCCATGGACAGGACGCTATGGCTACACCTTC
12,-,TRBV5-6,-,TRBJ2-5,CASSSADSSPYF,TGTGCCAGCAGCTCTGCCGACTCCTCGCCGTACTTC
15,TRBD1,TRBV7-8,-,TRBJ1-1,CASSLGRQGAGEAFF,TGTGCCAGCAGCTTAGGAAGACAGGGGGCAGGTGAAGCTTTCTTT
16,-,TRBV19,-,TRBJ2-2,CASSIKGGYNTGELFF,TGTGCCAGTAGTATAAAGGGGGGGTACAACACCGGGGAGCTGTTTTTT
18,TRBD1,TRBV28,-,TRBJ2-5,CASRYAGTGGGHQETQYF,TGTGCCAGCAGATACGCCGGGACAGGGGGCGGGCACCAAGAGACCCAGTACTTC
15,-,TRBV19,-,TRBJ1-4,CASSPWSATNEKLFF,TGTGCCAGTAGTCCATGGAGTGCAACTAATGAAAAACTGTTTTTT
14,TRBD1,TRBV4-3,-,TRBJ1-2,CASSQLGTVYGYTF,TGCGCCAGCAGCCAACTCGGGACAGTATATGGCTACACCTTC
15,TRBD2,TRBV30,-,TRBJ2-1,CAWLPSGSSYNEQFF,TGTGCCTGGTTGCCCAGCGGGAGTAGCTACAATGAGCAGTTCTTC
13,-,TRBV19,-,TRBJ2-3,CASSIMTADTQYF,TGTGCCAGTAGTATAATGACTGCAGATACGCAGTATTTT
12,-,TRBV5-5,-,TRBJ2-5,CASSFSGETQYF,TGTGCCAGCAGCTTCAGTGGAGAGACCCAGTACTTC
17,TRBD1,TRBV7-8,-,TRBJ1-2,CASSLDRAGRGLGGYTF,TGTGCCAGCAGCTTAGACCGGGCCGGGAGGGGGCTCGGTGGCTACACCTTC
15,TRBD1,TRBV10-3,-,TRBJ1-2,CAISDLSGGSGGYTF,TGTGCCATCAGTGACCTGTCAGGGGGCTCGGGTGGCTACACCTTC
14,-,TRBV4-2,-,TRBJ2-5,CASSRSQGIETQYF,TGTGCCAGCAGTCGATCTCAGGGGATCGAGACCCAGTACTTC
15,-,TRBV19,-,TRBJ2-7,CASSIQYGLSYEQYF,TGTGCCAGTAGTATTCAGTACGGACTGTCCTACGAGCAGTACTTC
19,TRBD1,TRBV4-2,-,TRBJ2-4,CASSQVKDRATLAKNIQYF,TGTGCCAGCAGCCAAGTCAAAGACAGGGCCACCCTAGCCAAAAACATTCAGTACTTC
15,TRBD2,TRBV6-4,few,TRBJ2-1,CASSGTSVPGNEQFF,TGTGCCAGCAGTGGGACTAGCGTGCCTGGGAATGAGCAGTTCTTC
13,-,TRBV5-8,-,TRBJ2-2,CASSLAGGGELFF,TGTGCCAGCAGCTTGGCCGGGGGTGGGGAGCTGTTTTTT
14,-,TRBV5-4,-,TRBJ1-6,CASSLAGFNSPLHF,TGTGCCAGCAGCTTGGCAGGTTTTAATTCACCCCTCCACTTT
14,TRBD1,TRBV18,-,TRBJ1-2,CASSPPGTDYGYTF,TGTGCCAGCTCACCACCCGGGACAGACTATGGCTACACCTTC
16,TRBD1,TRBV6-6,-,TRBJ1-6,CASLRDRDSYNSPLHF,TGTGCCAGCCTCCGGGACAGGGACTCCTATAATTCACCCCTCCACTTT
12,-,TRBV29-1,-,TRBJ2-5,CSVAQNQETQYF,TGCAGCGTTGCCCAGAACCAAGAGACCCAGTACTTC
15,-,TRBV25-1,-,TRBJ1-1,CASSDSQLFGTEAFF,TGTGCCAGCAGTGACTCCCAACTTTTCGGCACTGAAGCTTTCTTT
16,TRBD2,TRBV19,-,TRBJ2-7,CASSIGGLAVSYEQYF,TGTGCCAGTAGTATAGGAGGACTAGCGGTCTCCTACGAGCAGTACTTC
15,TRBD1,TRBV24-1,-,TRBJ1-2,CATSDVDRGNYGYTF,TGTGCCACCAGTGATGTGGACAGGGGAAACTATGGCTACACCTTC
14,-,TRBV7-2,-,TRBJ2-1,CASSYPTSSREQFF,TGTGCCAGCAGCTACCCAACCTCATCGCGGGAGCAGTTCTTC
13,-,TRBV28,-,TRBJ2-3,CASSLDRTDTQYF,TGTGCCAGCAGTTTAGATAGAACAGATACGCAGTATTTT
16,-,TRBV6-2/TRBV6-3,-,TRBJ2-2,CASSYRQAGNTGELFF,TGTGCCAGCAGTTATCGTCAAGCAGGAAACACCGGGGAGCTGTTTTTT
15,-,TRBV5-6,-,TRBJ1-5,CASSLGFGNRQPQHF,TGTGCCAGCAGCCTGGGGTTCGGTAATCGTCAGCCCCAGCATTTT
13,TRBD2,TRBV11-3,-,TRBJ2-5,CASSWTSGETQYF,TGTGCCAGCAGTTGGACTAGCGGGGAGACCCAGTACTTC